Detailed here is one T cell receptor (beta chain). Its antigen is as yet unknown. The sample belongs to a study of EBV T-cell therapy then PD-1 blockade in nasopharyngeal carcinoma. Trimming left V 1 base short and J 3 bases short, with 8 bases between. The CDR3 totals 13 residues. Germline CDR1 SGHRS, CDR2 YFSETQ. The data were produced by immunoSEQ multiplex PCR, yet TCRdb's version contains in-frame clones alone and is incomplete. The profile shows 20,000 to 25,000 clones, roughly 80% of them singletons. The time point was: 266 days after commencement of treatment, after nivolumab therapy. Treatment described: AdE1-LMPpoly-expanded autologous EBV-specific T-cell therapy followed by anti-PD-1 nivolumab.

Here the sequenced sample was CD8+ T cells from blood, taken around day 270 from a patient whose treatment included autologous EBV-specific T cells and nivolumab. The chain recombines TRBV5-1 with TRBJ2-7; D not resolved. The clonotype was recovered from a man between 40 and 49 years old with nasopharyngeal carcinoma. Here the CDR3 DNA reads TGCGCCAGCAGCTTGCCACAGCGCTACGAGCAGTACTTC. Residues: CASSLPQRYEQYF.